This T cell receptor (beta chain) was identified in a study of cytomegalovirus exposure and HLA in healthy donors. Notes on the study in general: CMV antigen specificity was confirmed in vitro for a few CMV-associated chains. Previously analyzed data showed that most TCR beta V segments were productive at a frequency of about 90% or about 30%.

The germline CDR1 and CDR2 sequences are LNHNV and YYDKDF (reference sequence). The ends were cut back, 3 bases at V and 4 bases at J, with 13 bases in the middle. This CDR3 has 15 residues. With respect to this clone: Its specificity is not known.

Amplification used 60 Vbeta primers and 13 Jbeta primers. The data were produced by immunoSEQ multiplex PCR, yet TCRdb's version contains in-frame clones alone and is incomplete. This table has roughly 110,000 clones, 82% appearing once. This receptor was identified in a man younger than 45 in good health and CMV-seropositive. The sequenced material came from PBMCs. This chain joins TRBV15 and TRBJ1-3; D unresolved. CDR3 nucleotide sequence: TGTGCCACCAGCAGGGATGTGGGCAGGGGAAACACCATATATTTT. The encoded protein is CATSRDVGRGNTIYF.